The 17 T cell receptor beta chains given below trace back to one sample, sequenced in a study of blood T cell repertoires in COVID-19. TCRdb's copy holds only in-frame clones and misses some; the assay was immunoSEQ multiplex PCR. The sample includes about 440,000 clones, 90% of them seen just once. The material sequenced was PBMCs or T cells enriched from blood (not recorded which). The receptors come from a man younger than 30 who had recovered from COVID-19.

The rearrangement joins TRBV2 to TRBJ2-6; 8 bases are shared with TRBD1. The germline gives CDR1 SNHLY, CDR2 FYNNEI. With 7 bases clipped from V and 0 bases from J, the junction kept 14 bases outside the gene matches. The CDR3 contains 19 residues. The CDR3 is CASIKETGASYSGANVLTF. The CDR3 nucleotides read TGTGCCAGCATCAAAGAGACAGGGGCGTCTTACTCTGGGGCCAACGTCCTGACTTTC.

The chain recombines TRBV15 with TRBJ1-5; unclear D gene. This CDR3 has 13 residues. Per germline, CDR1 LNHNV and CDR2 YYDKDF (reference sequence). Trimming left V 0 bases short and J 5 bases short, with 5 bases between. This CDR3 is CATSRDLDQPQHF. In nucleotides, the CDR3 is TGTGCCACCAGCAGAGATCTAGATCAGCCCCAGCATTTT.

The CDR3 protein is CASSGDRDNSPLHF. CDR3 nucleotide sequence: TGTGCCAGCAGTGGGGACAGGGATAATTCACCCCTCCACTTT. The chain links TRBV25-1 to TRBJ1-6; TRBD1 matches at 9 bases. V was clipped by 4 bases and J by 5 bases; unmatched bases: 0. The CDR3 has 14 residues. The germline V gene has CDR1 MGHDK and CDR2 SYGVNS.

The V gene is TRBV27, the J gene TRBJ1-6, with no clear D. This CDR3 has 13 residues. Germline V gene data show CDR1 as MNHEY and CDR2 as SMNVEV (reference sequence). The V end was cut by 6 bases, the J end by 14 bases, with 17 bases between. The CDR3 DNA follows: TGTGCCAGCAGCCCTTATCCGGGTATGGCCCTCCACTTT. Protein product: CASSPYPGMALHF.

J is TRBJ1-1 and V is TRBV5-1; D may be TRBD1 (5 bases). The CDR3 runs 14 residues. Trimming pared 6 bases from V and 1 base from J, leaving 13 bases between. Germline V gives CDR1 SGHRS, CDR2 YFSETQ. The CDR3 DNA sequence: TGCGCCAGCAATAATGGACAAGAGAACACTGAAGCTTTCTTT. Translating it yields CASNNGQENTEAFF.

The DNA for the CDR3 is TGTGCCAGCAGCGTAGCGTGGGGTACTAGCGGTACGAGCACAGATACGCAGTATTTT. Its translation: CASSVAWGTSGTSTDTQYF. This chain uses TRBV9 with TRBJ2-3, with 8 nucleotides matching TRBD2. Trimming at V came to 0 bases and at J to 0 bases, leaving 12 bases not matched to a gene. The germline CDR1 and CDR2 sequences are SGDLS and YYNGEE. The CDR3 has 19 amino acids. The whole variable domain, filled in from reference TRBV9 and TRBJ2-3, reads DSGVTQTPKHLITATGQRVTLRCSPRSGDLSVYWYQQSLDQGLQFLIQYYNGEERAKGNILERFSAQQFPDLHSELNLSSLELGDSALYFCASSVAWGTSGTSTDTQYFGPGTRLTVL.

The chain combines TRBV7-3 with TRBJ2-3; D not resolved. Germline CDR1 and CDR2: SGHTA and FQGTGA. This CDR3 region has 14 residues. V was trimmed by 2 bases and J by 6 bases, leaving 12 bases between them. Written as DNA, the CDR3 is TGTGCCAGCAGCTTATCCGCCCGGTGGGATACGCAGTATTTT. Protein sequence: CASSLSARWDTQYF.

The CDR3 protein is CASSIRIGGSENYGYTF. For the CDR3, the DNA is TGTGCCAGTAGTATACGGATAGGGGGCAGCGAAAACTATGGCTACACCTTC. The rearrangement joins TRBV19 to TRBJ1-2, with 7 bases aligning to TRBD1. Trimming removed 2 bases from V and 2 bases from J; junction bases left unmatched: 11. The CDR3 runs to 17 residues. Germline CDR1 and CDR2: LNHDA and SQIVND (reference sequence).

CDR3 in DNA: TGTGCCAGTAGACGGGCCAGGGGGAGGAACACTGAAGCTTTCTTT. Its translation is CASRRARGRNTEAFF. The chain recombines TRBV19 with TRBJ1-1, with 7 positions matching TRBD1. The CDR3 sequence is 15 residues long. Germline V gives CDR1 LNHDA, CDR2 SQIVND (reference sequence). The ends lost 6 bases at V and 1 base at J; junction bases unmatched: 8.

This clone was found a few times. The V and J genes are TRBV27 and TRBJ1-1; D gene unclear. The germline V gene encodes CDR1 MNHEY and CDR2 SMNVEV (reference sequence). V gave up 3 bases and J gave up 5 bases, with 10 bases separating them. This CDR3 spans 13 amino acids. DNA of the CDR3: TGTGCCAGCAGTTTTAAGGCGGGAACTGAAGCTTTCTTT. This gives the protein CASSFKAGTEAFF.

This chain links TRBV7-6 with TRBJ2-7; D unresolved. The V gene's germline CDR1 is SGHVS and CDR2 FNYEAQ. This CDR3 comprises 16 residues. V was shortened by 5 bases and J by 0 bases, with 17 bases between the two germline ends. The CDR3: CASSPDVAPSSYEQYF. The CDR3, as DNA: TGTGCCAGCAGCCCAGACGTAGCTCCTAGCTCCTACGAGCAGTACTTC. Full variable domain (outside the CDR3, taken from reference TRBV7-6 and TRBJ2-7): GAGVSQSPRYKVTKRGQDVALRCDPISGHVSLYWYRQALGQGPEFLTYFNYEAQQDKSGLPNDRFSAERPEGSISTLTIQRTEQRDSAMYRCASSPDVAPSSYEQYFGPGTRLTVT.

This chain links TRBV7-9 with TRBJ1-2; D is undetermined. The CDR3 consists of 14 residues. Germline loops: CDR1 SEHNR, CDR2 FQNEAQ (reference sequence). With 1 base removed from V and 2 bases from J, the gap between germline ends came to 8 bases. This CDR3 is CASSLDAGNYGYTF. The CDR3 bases are TGTGCCAGCAGCTTAGATGCGGGAAACTATGGCTACACCTTC.

V and J are TRBV9 and TRBJ2-2; 10 bases are a match to TRBD2. Germline CDR1 SGDLS, CDR2 YYNGEE. V was pared by 4 bases and J by 6 bases, with 9 bases of the junction left unmatched. The CDR3 loop spans 16 amino acids. CDR3 region: CASSFSGRAQAGELFF. In DNA, the CDR3 is TGTGCCAGCAGCTTCAGCGGGAGGGCCCAGGCCGGGGAGCTGTTTTTT.

A note on this clone: Other DNA sequences within the sample encode an identical CDR3. J is TRBJ1-2 and V is TRBV18, with D maybe TRBD1 (6 bases). The CDR3 extends over 13 amino acids. V was pared by 3 bases and J by 2 bases, with 7 bases between. Germline V CDR1 and CDR2: KGHSH, LQKENI. The CDR3 DNA follows: TGTGCCAGCTCACCCGACAGGAACTATGGCTACACCTTC. Residues: CASSPDRNYGYTF.

This chain links TRBV18 with TRBJ2-5, with 11 bases fitting TRBD2. V was pared by 6 bases and J by 5 bases, with 11 bases of the junction left unmatched. The CDR3 spans 16 residues. CDR1 is KGHSH and CDR2 is LQKENI in the germline V gene. The CDR3, as DNA: TGTGCCAGCTCGCGGGGGACTAGCGGCCAGGGGGAGACCCAGTACTTC. Translation gives CASSRGTSGQGETQYF.

The chain joins TRBV19 to TRBJ2-7; the D gene is possibly TRBD1 (5 bases). CDR3 size: 16 residues. The V gene's germline CDR1 is LNHDA and CDR2 SQIVND (reference sequence). V lost 1 base and J lost 2, with 15 bases in between. The chain's CDR3 is CASSIAKSRVPYEQYF. CDR3 DNA: TGTGCCAGTAGTATAGCAAAGTCCAGGGTGCCCTACGAGCAGTACTTC. Supplemented by reference TRBV19 and TRBJ2-7, the full variable domain reads DGGITQSPKYLFRKEGQNVTLSCEQNLNHDAMYWYRQDPGQGLRLIYYSQIVNDFQKGDIAEGYSVSREKKESFPLTVTSAQKNPTAFYLCASSIAKSRVPYEQYFGPGTRLTVT.

This chain connects TRBV19 to TRBJ2-2; D might be TRBD2 (6 bases). CDR3 length equals 15 residues. CDR1 and CDR2 (germline): LNHDA, SQIVND (reference sequence). Trimming shortened V by 3 bases and J by 4 bases, and 12 bases separated the two germline ends. CDR3 region: CASSIGGMATGELFF. The CDR3 bases are TGTGCCAGTAGTATCGGCGGGATGGCCACCGGGGAGCTGTTTTTT.